Below, 21 T cell receptor beta chains from the same sample are listed, as sequenced in a study of blood T cell repertoires in COVID-19. Some clones are missing from TCRdb's copy, which holds only in-frame ones; the method was immunoSEQ multiplex PCR. This table holds about 120,000 clones, 90% found once. The material sequenced was peripheral blood. These receptor sequences come from a woman aged 55-70 years with COVID-19, enrolled during active disease.

The V call is TRBV7-9, the J call TRBJ1-1; TRBD1 agrees at 9 bases. Germline loops: CDR1 SEHNR, CDR2 FQNEAQ (reference sequence). The junction had 3 bases not matched to a gene; V was cut back by 3 bases and J by 1 base. The CDR3 totals 15 residues. CDR3 bases: TGTGCCAGCAGCTTCCTGGGACAGGGGAACACTGAAGCTTTCTTT. Protein product: CASSFLGQGNTEAFF. The variable domain in full, completed from reference TRBV7-9 and TRBJ1-1, reads DTGVSQNPRHKITKRGQNVTFRCDPISEHNRLYWYRQTLGQGPEFLTYFQNEAQLEKSRLLSDRFSAERPKGSFSTLEIQRTEQGDSAMYLCASSFLGQGNTEAFFGQGTRLTVV.

The V and J genes are TRBV4-2 and TRBJ2-2; 8 nucleotides agree with TRBD1. The germline gives CDR1 LGHNA, CDR2 YNFKEQ. With 0 bases clipped from V and 5 bases from J, the junction kept 8 bases outside the gene matches. The CDR3 extends over 17 amino acids. The CDR3 region is CASSQDPGGRDTGELFF. The CDR3, as DNA: TGTGCCAGCAGCCAAGATCCAGGGGGCCGCGATACCGGGGAGCTGTTTTTT.

The V gene is TRBV7-2, the J gene TRBJ2-1; tentative D call: TRBD1 (5 bases). This CDR3 has 16 amino acids. Germline V CDR1 and CDR2: SGHTA, FQGNSA. V lost 4 bases and J lost 6, with 19 bases in between. The CDR3 loop reads CASSYIARGALNEQFF. CDR3 DNA: TGTGCCAGCAGCTACATAGCCCGTGGGGCCCTCAATGAGCAGTTCTTC.

This chain links TRBV4-1 with TRBJ2-5, with TRBD1 identical over 8 bases. This CDR3 region has 18 residues. The J segment lost 9 bases and the V segment lost 0 bases, leaving 18 bases of the junction unmatched. Germline loops: CDR1 MGHRA, CDR2 YSYEKL. Written as DNA, the CDR3 is TGCGCCAGCAGCCAAGAGTGGCCCCAGGGGGCCGGCCCAATGGCCCAGTACTTC. Encoded protein: CASSQEWPQGAGPMAQYF.

V usage is TRBV10-3 and J usage is TRBJ1-2; D may be TRBD1 (6 bases). Trimming shortened V by 8 bases and J by 8 bases, and 9 bases separated the two germline ends. The CDR3 runs to 10 residues. From germline, CDR1 is ENHRY and CDR2 SYGVKD. CDR3 amino acids: CAIGGEGYTF. The CDR3 bases are TGTGCCATCGGGGGCGAGGGCTACACCTTC.

The count of this clone is one. This chain links TRBV30 with TRBJ1-2, with D perhaps matching TRBD1 (5 bases). Germline CDR1 reads GTSNPN; CDR2 reads SVGIG (reference sequence). Trimming took off 4 bases at V and 4 bases at J, with 16 bases between the two ends. The CDR3 is 14 residues long. The CDR3, as DNA: TGTGCCTGGACTTTACAGGCGACCATCTATGGCTACACCTTC. This translates into CAWTLQATIYGYTF.

This rearrangement joins TRBV9 to TRBJ2-3, with D perhaps matching TRBD2 (6 bases). From germline, CDR1 is SGDLS and CDR2 YYNGEE. CDR3 length equals 18 residues. The V end was cut by 2 bases, the J end by 0 bases, with 19 bases between. The CDR3 loop reads CASSVGPRGGISTDTQYF. DNA of the CDR3: TGTGCCAGCAGCGTGGGCCCCCGTGGGGGGATTAGCACAGATACGCAGTATTTT.

The gene calls are TRBV27 and TRBJ1-2, with 8 positions matching TRBD1. This CDR3 has 15 amino acids. Germline CDR1 and CDR2: MNHEY and SMNVEV (reference sequence). V gave up 2 bases and J gave up 2 bases; unmatched junction bases: 4. As DNA, the CDR3 is TGTGCCAGCAGTTTACAGGGGGCAGGGAACTATGGCTACACCTTC. As protein: CASSLQGAGNYGYTF.

The CDR3 protein is CASSPQGGHYGYTF. Here the CDR3 DNA reads TGTGCCAGCAGCCCGCAGGGGGGTCACTATGGCTACACCTTC. J is TRBJ1-2 and V is TRBV6-5; 7 positions match TRBD1. This CDR3 spans 14 amino acids. The germline gives CDR1 MNHEY, CDR2 SVGAGI. V lost 6 bases, J lost 3 bases, and 7 bases stayed unmatched.

The V call is TRBV6-5, the J call TRBJ1-2; perhaps TRBD1 as D (6 bases). Trimming shortened V by 6 bases and J by 8 bases, and 19 bases separated the two germline ends. CDR3 length: 14 amino acids. Germline V gene lookup returns CDR1 MNHEY and CDR2 SVGAGI. The chain's CDR3 is CASRVPGQKGGYTF. CDR3 sequence (DNA): TGTGCCAGCAGAGTCCCCGGACAGAAAGGGGGCTACACCTTC.

The chain employs TRBV6-5 and TRBJ2-7; D remains unclear. Germline lookup yields CDR1 MNHEY and CDR2 SVGAGI. CDR3 length equals 13 residues. With 7 bases removed from V and 6 bases from J, the gap between germline ends came to 16 bases. CDR3 sequence (DNA): TGTGCCAGCAAGGCAGGCGTCCTGGGCGAGCAGTACTTC. It yields the protein CASKAGVLGEQYF.

V usage is TRBV2 and J usage is TRBJ1-6; D is uncertain. This CDR3 spans 15 amino acids. V was shortened by 5 bases and J by 7 bases, with 15 bases between the two germline ends. CDR1 and CDR2 (germline): SNHLY, FYNNEI. In nucleotides, the CDR3 is TGTGCCAGCAGTCTCCGACAAGTCTTGAATTCACCCCTCCACTTT. This translates into CASSLRQVLNSPLHF.

The J gene is TRBJ1-5, the V gene TRBV10-3; possibly TRBD1 for D (6 bases). V lost 10 bases, J lost 4 bases, and 14 bases lay in between. Per the germline V gene, CDR1 is ENHRY and CDR2 is SYGVKD. The CDR3 has 13 amino acids. CDR3 region: CATNGQLNQPQHF. The CDR3 DNA reads TGTGCCACGAACGGACAGCTAAATCAGCCCCAGCATTTT.

The rearrangement joins TRBV12-3 or TRBV12-4 to TRBJ1-5; D is unresolved. V was pared by 3 bases and J by 3 bases, with 6 bases between. The length of the CDR3 is 13 residues. Here the CDR3 reads CASSFQANQPQHF. The CDR3 DNA follows: TGTGCCAGCAGTTTCCAGGCCAATCAGCCCCAGCATTTT.

This clone showed up just a few times. V gene TRBV7-8 combines with J gene TRBJ1-1; D not resolved. V lost 3 bases to trimming and J lost 0 bases, with 14 bases between them. Germline loops: CDR1 SGHVS, CDR2 FQNEAQ. CDR3 length: 16 amino acids. CDR3 nucleotide sequence: TGTGCCAGCAGCTTTCCCAAAGAACTCATGAACACTGAAGCTTTCTTT. Translation: CASSFPKELMNTEAFF. Looking up the rest from reference TRBV7-8 and TRBJ1-1 gives the full variable domain: GAGVSQSPRYKVAKRGQDVALRCDPISGHVSLFWYQQALGQGPEFLTYFQNEAQLDKSGLPSDRFFAERPEGSVSTLKIQRTQQEDSAVYLCASSFPKELMNTEAFFGQGTRLTVV.

The V gene is TRBV19, the J gene TRBJ2-4; tentative D call: TRBD1 (6 bases). V was shortened by 6 bases and J by 0 bases, with 15 bases between the two germline ends. Germline CDR1 and CDR2: LNHDA and SQIVND (reference sequence). The CDR3 loop spans 16 amino acids. CDR3 loop: CASSPGGRLAKNIQYF. The DNA of the CDR3 is TGTGCCAGTAGCCCTGGGGGCCGATTAGCCAAAAACATTCAGTACTTC. The whole variable domain, remainder taken from reference TRBV19 and TRBJ2-4, is DGGITQSPKYLFRKEGQNVTLSCEQNLNHDAMYWYRQDPGQGLRLIYYSQIVNDFQKGDIAEGYSVSREKKESFPLTVTSAQKNPTAFYLCASSPGGRLAKNIQYFGAGTRLSVL.

This chain links TRBV7-9 with TRBJ1-1; no clear D. Germline V gene data show CDR1 as SEHNR and CDR2 as FQNEAQ (reference sequence). V lost 2 bases and J lost 8, with 9 bases in between. CDR3 length: 12 residues. The CDR3 region has the DNA TGTGCCAGCAGCTTACCGCCGGGGGAAGCTTTCTTT. Its translation: CASSLPPGEAFF.

V usage is TRBV7-9 and J usage is TRBJ1-4, with 8 bases that match TRBD1. In germline, CDR1 is SEHNR, CDR2 FQNEAQ (reference sequence). The CDR3 has 15 residues. Trimming at V came to 2 bases and at J to 7 bases, leaving 6 bases not matched to a gene. The CDR3 bases are TGTGCCAGCAGCTTAACACAGGGGGTTAGTGAAAAACTGTTTTTT. The encoded protein is CASSLTQGVSEKLFF. Complete variable domain (other parts from reference TRBV7-9 and TRBJ1-4): DTGVSQNPRHKITKRGQNVTFRCDPISEHNRLYWYRQTLGQGPEFLTYFQNEAQLEKSRLLSDRFSAERPKGSFSTLEIQRTEQGDSAMYLCASSLTQGVSEKLFFGSGTQLSVL.

This chain links TRBV4-3 with TRBJ1-1; possible D gene TRBD1, 5 bases. The germline CDR1 and CDR2 sequences are LGHNA and YSLEER. Trimming removed 4 bases from V and 1 base from J, with 19 bases in between. The CDR3 length is 17 residues. This CDR3 is CASSPHKWGLTNTEAFF. The CDR3 bases are TGCGCCAGCAGCCCGCATAAATGGGGACTGACGAACACTGAAGCTTTCTTT.

V is TRBV7-2 and J is TRBJ2-7, with D maybe TRBD1 (6 bases). Deletions cut 0 bases from V and 0 bases from J, with 9 bases between. The length of the CDR3 is 15 residues. Germline V gives CDR1 SGHTA, CDR2 FQGNSA. The CDR3 sequence: CASSLAQGRSYEQYF. CDR3 bases: TGTGCCAGCAGCTTAGCGCAGGGGCGCTCCTACGAGCAGTACTTC.

The chain has TRBV29-1 and TRBJ2-3; tentative D call: TRBD2 (6 bases). V shed 4 bases and J shed 6 bases, with 17 bases lying between them. Germline V CDR1 and CDR2: SQVTM, ANQGSEA. This CDR3 spans 14 amino acids. Here the CDR3 reads CSVGTSAAGDTQYF. The CDR3, as DNA: TGCAGCGTTGGGACTTCGGCCGCGGGGGATACGCAGTATTTT.